This TCR beta chain was found in a study of T cell repertoires in cytomegalovirus infection. General study findings and limits: Cumulative public TCR beta family frequency identified CMV carriers with the relevant HLA. Dominating the ex vivo response were TCR beta clonotypes that were CMV-specific and HLA-C-restricted.

Each CDR3 protein is one row after TCRdb ran MiXCR on the reads. The sample holds about 530,000 distinct CDR3 sequences; about 26% are singletons and the top ten take about 13%. The germline V and J ends were trimmed by 3 bases and 6 bases, with 21 bases remaining between them. The CDR3 runs to 16 residues. Germline V CDR1 and CDR2: MNHEY, SVGEGT. This clonotype was counted only a few times. No antigen is known for it. The J gene is TRBJ2-7, the V gene TRBV6-2 or TRBV6-3, with D tentatively TRBD2 (5 bases). This TCR was sampled from a human donor in good health (CMV status not recorded). Some clones in this sample may be carry-over from other donors' samples. Sequenced material: PBMCs. DNA of the CDR3: TGTGCCAGCAGTTATTTGCGGGTTAGAGGTTCAGGCGAGCAGTACGTC. Its protein is CASSYLRVRGSGEQYV.